A single sample is the source of the 26 T cell receptor beta chains below, sequenced in a study of human T cells and chemical hapten exposure. Unfractionated whole blood yielded total RNA. TCRdb re-called the 5' RACE reads through MiXCR, storing one row per CDR3 protein. This table has tens of thousands of distinct CDR3 sequences, 6% to 8.5% appearing once. Receptors were obtained from a male donor in good health.

This clonotype was detected many times. This chain joins TRBV20-1 and TRBJ2-7; 9 bases are a match to TRBD2. The trim removed 0 bases at V and 1 base at J, leaving 7 bases unmatched. Germline V CDR1 and CDR2: DFQATT, SNEGSKA (reference sequence). The CDR3 is made up of 16 amino acids. CDR3 amino acids: CSARDYRTSDSYEQYF. CDR3 in DNA: TGCAGTGCTAGAGATTATCGGACTAGCGATTCCTACGAGCAGTACTTC.

This clonotype was counted only a few times. This chain links TRBV14 with TRBJ2-7; TRBD1 might be the D (5 bases). Germline assignment: CDR1 SGHDN and CDR2 FVKESK. The CDR3 extends over 13 amino acids. Trimming took off 4 bases at V and 4 bases at J, with 11 bases between the two ends. CDR3 bases: TGTGCCAGCAGCCGCTTGACAGCTTACGAGCAGTACTTC. This encodes CASSRLTAYEQYF.

The table lists this clonotype with many counts. The chain uses TRBV29-1 and TRBJ1-1; maybe TRBD1 (6 bases). This CDR3 has 11 residues. The V gene's germline CDR1 is SQVTM and CDR2 ANQGSEA. V lost 7 bases and J 12 bases, leaving 18 bases between the germline ends. CDR3 loop: CSARQEGYSFF. CDR3 bases: TGCAGCGCGAGACAGGAGGGTTATTCTTTCTTT.

The chain is built from TRBV7-9 and TRBJ1-1; D not resolved. The germline gives CDR1 SEHNR, CDR2 FQNEAQ (reference sequence). CDR3 size: 16 residues. Trimming removed 5 bases from V and 1 base from J, with 17 bases in between. CDR3 in DNA: TGTGCCAGCAGCCCCTATACAGATACAGAGAACACTGAAGCTTTCTTT. It translates to CASSPYTDTENTEAFF.

The J gene is TRBJ2-5, the V gene TRBV20-1, with D perhaps matching TRBD2 (5 bases). CDR3 length: 12 amino acids. The germline CDR1 and CDR2 sequences are DFQATT and SNEGSKA (reference sequence). V was clipped by 5 bases and J by 5 bases, with 12 bases between them. CDR3 sequence (DNA): TGCAGTGCTCGGACTTTGGGGGAGACCCAGTACTTC. This sequence encodes CSARTLGETQYF.

The chain joins TRBV7-9 to TRBJ2-7, with unresolved D. The V gene lost 1 base and the J gene lost 9 bases, with 10 bases spanning the gap. This CDR3 has 12 residues. Looked up from germline, CDR1 is SEHNR and CDR2 is FQNEAQ (reference sequence). CDR3 sequence reads: CASSLGSLGQYF. The CDR3 bases are TGTGCCAGCAGCTTAGGGTCCCTCGGGCAGTACTTC. Full variable domain (remainder filled in from reference TRBV7-9 and TRBJ2-7): DTGVSQNPRHKITKRGQNVTFRCDPISEHNRLYWYRQTLGQGPEFLTYFQNEAQLEKSRLLSDRFSAERPKGSFSTLEIQRTEQGDSAMYLCASSLGSLGQYFGPGTRLTVT.

This clonotype was counted ten times or more. The chain links TRBV10-3 to TRBJ1-1; 7 nucleotides match TRBD1. V trimming: 10 bases; J trimming: 2 bases; junction bases outside the gene matches: 16. CDR1 is ENHRY and CDR2 is SYGVKD in the germline V gene. This CDR3 region has 16 residues. The CDR3 DNA sequence: TGTGCCACCTCCCCCCGGGACAGAACAGAAAACACTGAAGCTTTCTTT. It translates to CATSPRDRTENTEAFF.

This clonotype has a count of ten or more. The genes are TRBV29-1 and TRBJ2-2; the D is unclear. The V end lost 4 bases, the J end lost 1 base, and 7 bases lay between the germline ends. There are 13 residues in the CDR3. CDR1 SQVTM and CDR2 ANQGSEA come from the germline V gene. CDR3 loop: CSVGTGNTGELFF. CDR3 bases: TGCAGCGTTGGGACGGGGAACACCGGGGAGCTGTTTTTT.

This sequence joins TRBV2 and TRBJ1-5; TRBD1 is a possible D gene (6 bases). The CDR3 is made up of 15 amino acids. Trimming stripped 4 bases from V and 6 bases from J, with 16 bases between. The germline CDR1 and CDR2 sequences are SNHLY and FYNNEI. CDR3 region: CASSVGQTRGQPQHF. CDR3 coding DNA: TGTGCCAGCAGTGTTGGACAGACCCGGGGTCAGCCCCAGCATTTT.

A word on this clonotype: One end of the junction fails to match germline, which may point to a read error. For the CDR3, the DNA is TGCGCCAGCAGCCGTGATCCTACTTCACCCCTCCGCTTT. Translated, it gives CASSRDPTSPLRF. This chain uses TRBV4-1 with TRBJ1-6; D is unresolved. Germline CDR1 and CDR2: MGHRA and YSYEKL. The CDR3 sequence is 13 residues long.

The table lists this clonotype with many counts. This chain links TRBV12-3 or TRBV12-4 with TRBJ2-1; TRBD2 agrees at 14 bases. J was trimmed by 6 bases and V by 3 bases; bases with no gene match: 7. The CDR3 covers 17 residues. CDR3 bases: TGTGCCAGCAGTTTGGCCGTGGGACTAGCGGGGGTCAATGAGCAGTTCTTC. This gives the protein CASSLAVGLAGVNEQFF.

This chain uses TRBV24-1 with TRBJ2-3; D gene unclear. The length of the CDR3 is 10 residues. The germline gives CDR1 KGHDR, CDR2 SFDVKD. Trimming pared 10 bases from V and 4 bases from J, leaving 5 bases between. The CDR3 nucleotides read TGTGCCACGTTCGCAGATACGCAGTATTTT. Amino acids: CATFADTQYF.

This clonotype was counted only a few times. This chain uses TRBV29-1 with TRBJ2-7; the D gene could be TRBD1 or TRBD2 (5 bases each). The CDR3 covers 15 residues. Trimming shortened V by 0 bases and J by 2 bases, and 14 bases separated the two germline ends. Germline-derived CDR1 and CDR2 are SQVTM and ANQGSEA. The CDR3 reads CSVEDTWDGTYEQYF. The CDR3 region has the DNA TGCAGCGTTGAAGATACATGGGACGGGACCTACGAGCAGTACTTC.

V and J are TRBV14 and TRBJ2-3; D could derive from TRBD1 or TRBD2 (5 bases each). The CDR3 extends over 15 amino acids. V was trimmed by 1 base and J by 4 bases, leaving 12 bases between them. Germline V gene lookup returns CDR1 SGHDN and CDR2 FVKESK. The CDR3 region is CASSQVSGRADTQYF. The CDR3 DNA reads as TGTGCCAGCAGCCAAGTTTCGGGACGCGCAGATACGCAGTATTTT.

This clonotype turned up a few times. The J gene is TRBJ2-3, the V gene TRBV7-9, with TRBD2 matching 7 bases. J gave up 4 bases and V 4 bases, and 5 bases lay outside the gene matches. CDR3 length: 14 residues. The germline CDR1 and CDR2 sequences are SEHNR and FQNEAQ (reference sequence). For the CDR3, the DNA is TGTGCCAGCAGCTGGGCGGGAGAGGCAGATACGCAGTATTTT. Its protein is CASSWAGEADTQYF. Full variable domain (outside the CDR3, taken from reference TRBV7-9 and TRBJ2-3): DTGVSQNPRHKITKRGQNVTFRCDPISEHNRLYWYRQTLGQGPEFLTYFQNEAQLEKSRLLSDRFSAERPKGSFSTLEIQRTEQGDSAMYLCASSWAGEADTQYFGPGTRLTVL.

This clonotype was recorded many times. This chain links TRBV4-3 with TRBJ2-4, with D tentatively TRBD2 (7 bases). This CDR3 has 16 residues. V shed 0 bases and J shed 3 bases, with 12 bases lying between them. Germline CDR1 is LGHNA and CDR2 is YSLEER. The CDR3 loop is CASSQDRGGVKNIQYF. The CDR3 nucleotides read TGCGCCAGCAGCCAAGACAGGGGAGGGGTCAAAAACATTCAGTACTTC.

This clonotype was observed at least ten times. The chain has TRBV5-6 and TRBJ1-5, with D hard to call. V dropped 0 bases and J dropped 2 bases, with 6 bases sitting between them. Germline-derived CDR1 and CDR2 are SGHDT and YYEEEE. The CDR3 is 14 residues long. CDR3 in DNA: TGTGCCAGCAGCTTGGCTGGCCGCAATCAGCCCCAGCATTTT. This gives the protein CASSLAGRNQPQHF.

This chain's CDR3 is CSAAGATGGNQPQHF. The CDR3 DNA reads as TGCAGTGCCGCGGGGGCCACAGGAGGAAATCAGCCCCAGCATTTT. V and J are TRBV20-1 and TRBJ1-5, with D maybe TRBD1 (6 bases). The germline V gene encodes CDR1 DFQATT and CDR2 SNEGSKA (reference sequence). Trimming took 6 bases from V and 4 from J, leaving 19 bases between them. The CDR3 contains 15 residues.

The chain carries TRBV27 and TRBJ2-7; 7 bases align to TRBD1. The CDR3 covers 15 residues. Germline V gives CDR1 MNHEY, CDR2 SMNVEV (reference sequence). With 5 bases clipped from V and 0 bases from J, the junction kept 7 bases outside the gene matches. CDR3 region: CASSGDRDRSYEQYF. DNA for the CDR3: TGTGCCAGCAGTGGAGACAGGGACCGCTCCTACGAGCAGTACTTC.

The rearrangement uses TRBV4-1 and TRBJ2-1, with 7 bases that match TRBD1. V shed 3 bases and J 3 bases; nucleotides not matched to a gene: 8. Germline V gene data show CDR1 as MGHRA and CDR2 as YSYEKL. This CDR3 comprises 16 residues. The chain's CDR3 is CASSQPGTANYNEQFF. The CDR3 coding sequence is TGCGCCAGCAGCCAGCCCGGGACAGCAAACTACAATGAGCAGTTCTTC.

The chain joins TRBV6-5 to TRBJ1-3; D might be TRBD1 (6 bases). Between the trimmed V and J ends, which lost 3 bases and 0 bases, there was a span of 24 bases. Germline CDR1 MNHEY, CDR2 SVGAGI. This CDR3 is 20 amino acids long. DNA for the CDR3: TGTGCCAGCAGTTATCGCCCAACAGGGCCTGGTAGGAGCTCTGGAAACACCATATATTTT. This encodes CASSYRPTGPGRSSGNTIYF.

This clonotype was found a few times. V and J are TRBV6-4 and TRBJ2-1; possibly TRBD1 or TRBD2 for D (6 bases each). V gave up 4 bases and J gave up 5 bases, with 9 bases separating them. The length of the CDR3 is 13 residues. Germline V CDR1 and CDR2: MRHNA, SNTAGT. CDR3 loop: CASSGGAHNEQFF. The DNA for the CDR3 is TGTGCCAGCAGTGGGGGGGCCCACAATGAGCAGTTCTTC.

The V call is TRBV5-6, the J call TRBJ1-6; tentatively, D is TRBD1 (5 bases). From germline, CDR1 is SGHDT and CDR2 YYEEEE. Trimming stripped 0 bases from V and 11 bases from J, with 24 bases between. The CDR3 has 18 amino acids. The CDR3: CASSLALRTLIGDPPLHF. DNA of the CDR3: TGTGCCAGCAGCTTGGCCCTCCGGACACTGATTGGAGATCCACCCCTCCACTTT.

This clonotype was detected many times. The genes are TRBV20-1 and TRBJ2-2; 11 positions match TRBD2. Germline lookup yields CDR1 DFQATT and CDR2 SNEGSKA (reference sequence). There are 16 residues in the CDR3. J was trimmed by 7 bases and V by 2 bases; bases with no gene match: 9. The CDR3 DNA is TGCAGTGCTAGACTAGCGGGGGGCAGTGGTGGCGGGGAGCTGTTTTTT. It codes for CSARLAGGSGGGELFF.

A single count supports this clonotype. A much larger clone differs from this one at a single base, so this may be a read error. The rearrangement links TRBV5-1 to TRBJ2-3; D ambiguous. Germline V gives CDR1 SGHRS, CDR2 YFSETQ. V lost 4 bases and J 6 bases, leaving 15 bases between the germline ends. The CDR3 totals 14 residues. The CDR3 here is CASSLEQQSDTQYF. The CDR3, as DNA: TGCGCCAGCAGCCTGGAACAGCAATCCGATACGCAGTATTTT.

This clonotype came up many times. The chain joins TRBV7-9 to TRBJ2-7, with 8 bases lining up with TRBD1. The CDR3 has 15 residues. Germline CDR1 and CDR2: SEHNR and FQNEAQ (reference sequence). V lost 4 bases and J lost 3; bases outside the gene matches: 8. CDR3 sequence reads: CASSSGTGEVYEQYF. CDR3 in DNA: TGTGCCAGCAGCTCCGGGACAGGAGAAGTCTACGAGCAGTACTTC.